Described below is a single T cell receptor beta chain sequence and its context. Its antigen is undetermined. This CDR3 has 14 residues. V was shortened by 0 bases and J by 4 bases, with 7 bases between the two germline ends. From germline, CDR1 is ENHRY and CDR2 SYGVKD. This specimen belongs to a study of early stage breast cancer tumors. Sequencing used immunoSEQ multiplex PCR; TCRdb keeps in-frame clones, though not all of them. The sample holds some 11,000 clones; around 69% are singletons and the top ten take roughly a fifth. Study outcomes and limitations: Enriched TCRB sequences shared across patients were mostly commonly generated sequences.

About 20-55 mg of tumor tissue was diced per sample. The sequenced sample was breast tumor tissue. The sequence derives from a person in their 40s with breast cancer. The genes are TRBV10-3 and TRBJ1-5; D remains ambiguous. As DNA, the CDR3 is TGTGCCATCAGTGAGTCGGAGAGGAATCAGCCCCAGCATTTT. Translated: CAISESERNQPQHF.